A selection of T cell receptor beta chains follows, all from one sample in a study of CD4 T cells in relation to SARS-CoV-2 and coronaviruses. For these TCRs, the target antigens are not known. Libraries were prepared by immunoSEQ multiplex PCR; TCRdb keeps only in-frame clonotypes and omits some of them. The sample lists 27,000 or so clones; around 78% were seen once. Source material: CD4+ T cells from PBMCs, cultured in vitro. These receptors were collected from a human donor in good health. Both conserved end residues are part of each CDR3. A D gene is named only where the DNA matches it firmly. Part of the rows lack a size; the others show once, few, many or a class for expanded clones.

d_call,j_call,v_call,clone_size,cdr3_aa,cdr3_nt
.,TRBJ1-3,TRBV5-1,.,CASSPVDGNTIYF,TGCGCCAGCAGCCCGGTAGACGGAAACACCATATATTTT
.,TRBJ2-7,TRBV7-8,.,CASSFGPRVYEQYF,TGTGCCAGCAGCTTCGGGCCAAGGGTCTACGAGCAGTACTTC
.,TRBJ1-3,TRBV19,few,CASRYYSGNTIYF,TGTGCCAGTAGATATTACTCTGGAAACACCATATATTTT
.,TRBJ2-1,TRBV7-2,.,CASSSQTGLVGYNEQFF,TGTGCCAGCAGCTCCCAGACGGGCCTAGTTGGCTACAATGAGCAGTTCTTC
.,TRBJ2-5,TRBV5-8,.,CASSLGRDGTQYF,TGTGCCAGCAGCTTGGGCCGGGACGGGACCCAGTACTTC
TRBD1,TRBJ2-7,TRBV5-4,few,CASSRKQGANEQYF,TGTGCCAGCAGTAGGAAACAGGGGGCCAACGAGCAGTACTTC
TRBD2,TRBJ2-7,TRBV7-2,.,CASSALGGPPYEQYF,TGTGCCAGCAGCGCGTTGGGAGGGCCTCCCTACGAGCAGTACTTC
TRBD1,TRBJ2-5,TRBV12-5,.,CASALGGTGPETQYF,TGTGCTAGTGCCTTGGGTGGGACAGGGCCAGAGACCCAGTACTTC
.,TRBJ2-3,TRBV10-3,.,CAIGFESGDTQYF,TGTGCCATAGGGTTCGAGTCTGGAGATACGCAGTATTTT
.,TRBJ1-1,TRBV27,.,CASSPRGRTEAFF,TGTGCCAGCAGTCCCCGAGGTAGGACTGAAGCTTTCTTT
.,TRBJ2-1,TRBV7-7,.,CASSLGIDNEQFF,TGTGCTAGCAGCTTAGGAATCGACAATGAGCAGTTCTTC
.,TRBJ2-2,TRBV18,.,CASSPGMDTGELFF,TGTGCCAGCTCTCCCGGCATGGATACTGGGGAGCTGTTTTTT
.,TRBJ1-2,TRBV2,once,CASSPEASGYTF,TGTGCCAGCTCCCCGGAGGCTAGTGGCTACACCTTC
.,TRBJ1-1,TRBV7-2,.,CASSLVLPGTEAFF,TGTGCCAGCAGCTTAGTCCTCCCGGGCACTGAAGCTTTCTTT
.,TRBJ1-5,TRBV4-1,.,CASSQVGSRSNQPQHF,TGCGCCAGCAGCCAAGTCGGTTCAAGGAGCAATCAGCCCCAGCATTTT
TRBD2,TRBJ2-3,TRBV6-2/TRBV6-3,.,CASSYGPLAILAITDTQYF,TGTGCCAGCAGTTACGGGCCCTTAGCCATACTAGCGATCACAGATACGCAGTATTTT
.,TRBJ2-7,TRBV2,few,CASSEYSPTF,TGTGCCAGCAGTGAATATTCCCCGACCTTC
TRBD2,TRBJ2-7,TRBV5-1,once,CASSLEAAGEVEQYF,TGCGCCAGCAGCCTCGAGGCCGCGGGGGAGGTTGAGCAGTACTTC
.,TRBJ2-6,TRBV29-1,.,CSVPGAPGANVLTF,TGCAGCGTTCCGGGGGCGCCTGGGGCCAACGTCCTGACTTTC
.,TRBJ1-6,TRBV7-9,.,CASSLGQGSSPLHF,TGTGCCAGCAGCTTAGGCCAGGGGAGTTCACCCCTCCACTTT
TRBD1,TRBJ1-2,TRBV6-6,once,CASSYSNNRGNYGYTF,TGTGCCAGCAGTTACTCGAATAACAGGGGGAACTATGGCTACACCTTC
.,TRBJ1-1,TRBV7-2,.,CASSSQGYWTPSAFF,TGTGCCAGCAGCTCACAGGGATATTGGACCCCGAGTGCTTTCTTT
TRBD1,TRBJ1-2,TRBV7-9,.,CASSATGTEDYTF,TGTGCCAGCAGCGCAACCGGGACAGAGGACTACACCTTC
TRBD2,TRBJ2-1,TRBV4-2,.,CASSQDLDLSGKYNEQFF,TGTGCCAGCAGCCAAGATTTAGATCTCAGCGGGAAGTACAATGAGCAGTTCTTC